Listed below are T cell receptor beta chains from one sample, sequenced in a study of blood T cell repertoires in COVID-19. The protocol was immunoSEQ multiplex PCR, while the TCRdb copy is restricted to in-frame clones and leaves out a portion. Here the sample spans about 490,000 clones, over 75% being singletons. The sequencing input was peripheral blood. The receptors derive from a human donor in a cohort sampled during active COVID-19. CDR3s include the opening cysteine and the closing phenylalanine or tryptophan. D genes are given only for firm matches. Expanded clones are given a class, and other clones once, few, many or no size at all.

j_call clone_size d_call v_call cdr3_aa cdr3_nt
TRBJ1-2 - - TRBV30 CAWSLQGNYGYTF TGTGCCTGGAGTCTACAGGGAAACTATGGCTACACCTTC
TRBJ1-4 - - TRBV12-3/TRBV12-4 CASSLNIRGLFF TGTGCCAGCAGTTTAAACATCCGCGGACTGTTTTTT
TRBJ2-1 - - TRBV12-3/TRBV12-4 CASSLEGGYEQFF TGTGCCAGCAGTTTAGAGGGGGGGTATGAGCAGTTCTTC
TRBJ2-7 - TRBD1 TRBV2 CASSRTGVAEQYF TGTGCCAGCAGTCGCACAGGGGTGGCCGAGCAGTACTTC
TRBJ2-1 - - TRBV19 CASMRDSHNEQFF TGTGCCAGTATGCGGGATAGTCACAATGAGCAGTTCTTC
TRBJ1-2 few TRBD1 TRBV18 CASSPSGTGARNGYTF TGTGCCAGCTCTCCTTCCGGGACAGGGGCAAGGAATGGCTACACCTTC
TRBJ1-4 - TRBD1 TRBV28 CASSTQGVREKLFF TGTGCCAGCAGCACTCAGGGGGTGAGGGAAAAACTGTTTTTT
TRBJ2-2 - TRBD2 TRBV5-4 CASSPGLAGRTGELFF TGTGCCAGCAGCCCAGGACTAGCGGGAAGAACCGGGGAGCTGTTTTTT
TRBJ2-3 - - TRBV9 CASSATGDTDTQYF TGTGCCAGCAGCGCGACAGGTGACACAGATACGCAGTATTTT
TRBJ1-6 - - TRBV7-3 CASSLRGSNSPLHF TGTGCCAGCAGCTTAAGGGGCAGCAATTCACCCCTCCACTTT
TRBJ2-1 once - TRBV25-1 CASSESGTQRGCEQFF TGTGCCAGCAGTGAATCCGGGACACAAAGGGGGTGTGAGCAGTTCTTC
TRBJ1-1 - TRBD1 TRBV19 CASSMSRGTEAFF TGTGCCAGTAGTATGTCCAGGGGGACTGAAGCTTTCTTT
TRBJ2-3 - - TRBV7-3 CASSLGGTSTDTQYF TGTGCCAGCAGCTTAGGCGGGACTAGCACAGATACGCAGTATTTT
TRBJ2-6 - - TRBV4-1 CASSQDTQGLSGANVLTF TGCGCCAGCAGCCAAGATACTCAGGGTTTATCGGGGGCCAACGTCCTGACTTTC
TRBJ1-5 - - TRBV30 CAWSRGQPQHF TGTGCCTGGAGTAGGGGTCAGCCCCAGCATTTT
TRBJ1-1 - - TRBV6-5 CASSSPTFMNTEAFF TGTGCCAGCAGTTCACCCACATTTATGAACACTGAAGCTTTCTTT
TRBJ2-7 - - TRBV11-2 CASSLERVSYEQYF TGTGCCAGCAGCTTAGAGCGGGTGTCCTACGAGCAGTACTTC
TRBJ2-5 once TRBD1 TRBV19 CASSKRQGAPQETQYF TGTGCCAGTAGCAAGAGACAGGGGGCACCCCAAGAGACCCAGTACTTC
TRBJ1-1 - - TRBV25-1 CASSEGAGVITEAFF TGTGCCAGCAGTGAAGGGGCAGGGGTCATCACTGAAGCTTTCTTT
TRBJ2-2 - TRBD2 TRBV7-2 CASSLGLAGGSTGELFF TGTGCCAGCAGCTTGGGATTAGCGGGAGGAAGCACCGGGGAGCTGTTTTTT
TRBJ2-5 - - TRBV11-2 CASSFTGRYQETQYF TGTGCCAGCAGCTTTACAGGGCGGTACCAAGAGACCCAGTACTTC
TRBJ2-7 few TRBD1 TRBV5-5 CASSGWTGPSEQYF TGTGCCAGCAGCGGATGGACAGGCCCCAGCGAGCAGTACTTC
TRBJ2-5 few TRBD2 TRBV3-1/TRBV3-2 CASSQQPSGIKETQYF TGTGCCAGCAGCCAACAGCCTAGCGGTATAAAAGAGACCCAGTACTTC
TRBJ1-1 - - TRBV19 CASSLSAGGRVTTEAFF TGTGCCAGTAGCCTATCCGCAGGCGGCAGGGTAACGACTGAAGCTTTCTTT
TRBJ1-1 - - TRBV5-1 CASRVANTEAFF TGCGCCAGCAGGGTAGCAAACACTGAAGCTTTCTTT
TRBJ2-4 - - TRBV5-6 CASSLGATERNIQYF TGTGCCAGCAGCTTGGGGGCGACAGAAAGGAACATTCAGTACTTC
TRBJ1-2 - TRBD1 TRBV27 CASSSQPDRANYGYTF TGTGCCAGCAGCTCCCAACCGGACAGGGCCAACTATGGCTACACCTTC
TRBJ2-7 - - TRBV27 CASSGASSYEQYF TGTGCCAGCAGTGGGGCTTCCTCCTACGAGCAGTACTTC
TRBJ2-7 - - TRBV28 CASSLLLPPEQYF TGTGCCAGCAGTTTACTATTACCCCCCGAGCAGTACTTC
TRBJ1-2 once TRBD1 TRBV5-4 CASSDDRVGYGYTF TGTGCCAGCAGCGACGACAGGGTGGGCTATGGCTACACCTTC
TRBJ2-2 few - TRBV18 CASPTGPSPRDTGELFF TGTGCCAGCCCGACAGGACCATCCCCACGTGACACCGGGGAGCTGTTTTTT
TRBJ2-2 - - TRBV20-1 CSASVPLGGGLTGELFF TGCAGTGCTAGTGTCCCTCTAGGGGGAGGGCTTACCGGGGAGCTGTTTTTT
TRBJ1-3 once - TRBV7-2 CASSLWVSAATDSGNTIYF TGTGCCAGCAGCTTATGGGTGTCGGCTGCGACTGACTCTGGAAACACCATATATTTT